A selection of T cell receptor beta chains follows, all from one sample in a study of T-cell memory formation after mild COVID-19. TCRdb independently ran MiXCR on the 5' RACE reads; one entry per CDR3 protein. The table shows 180,000 or so distinct CDR3 sequences, with around a tenth occurring only once. The source material was PBMCs or a T cell subset sorted from them (not recorded which). Receptor source: a man younger than 35 who had mild COVID-19 (a few samples of this study predate the infection). Cell type and time point are not known. The CDR3 runs from the conserved cysteine through the conserved F or W. Each record gives: CDR3 length, V gene, D gene, clone size, J gene, CDR3 protein, CDR3 DNA. The D gene is left open where the match is weak. Only some rows state a clone size, as once, few, many or a class for expanded clones.

cdr3_length: 14; v_call: TRBV19; d_call: TRBD1; clone_size: NA; j_call: TRBJ1-2; cdr3_aa: CASSIGDRFYGYTF; cdr3_nt: TGTGCCAGTAGTATCGGGGACAGGTTCTATGGCTACACCTTC
cdr3_length: 13; v_call: TRBV29-1; d_call: TRBD1; clone_size: NA; j_call: TRBJ1-2; cdr3_aa: CSVDVDRDYGYTF; cdr3_nt: TGCAGCGTTGATGTAGACAGGGACTATGGCTACACCTTC
cdr3_length: 14; v_call: TRBV7-9; d_call: NA; clone_size: NA; j_call: TRBJ1-1; cdr3_aa: CASSLAGVTTEAFF; cdr3_nt: TGTGCCAGCAGCTTAGCAGGGGTCACTACTGAAGCTTTCTTT
cdr3_length: 13; v_call: TRBV5-1; d_call: NA; clone_size: few; j_call: TRBJ1-1; cdr3_aa: CASSLGGPTEAFF; cdr3_nt: TGCGCCAGCAGCTTGGGGGGACCCACTGAAGCTTTCTTT
cdr3_length: 15; v_call: TRBV9; d_call: TRBD1; clone_size: few; j_call: TRBJ1-4; cdr3_aa: CASSVYGQGDEKLFF; cdr3_nt: TGTGCCAGCAGCGTATATGGGCAGGGGGATGAAAAACTGTTTTTT
cdr3_length: 14; v_call: TRBV7-6; d_call: TRBD1; clone_size: many; j_call: TRBJ1-4; cdr3_aa: CASSSTGDNEKLFF; cdr3_nt: TGTGCCAGCAGCTCGACAGGGGATAATGAAAAACTGTTTTTT
cdr3_length: 13; v_call: TRBV15; d_call: TRBD1; clone_size: once; j_call: TRBJ1-2; cdr3_aa: CATSMGQGDGYTF; cdr3_nt: TGTGCCACCAGCATGGGACAGGGAGATGGCTACACCTTC
cdr3_length: 16; v_call: TRBV7-2; d_call: TRBD1; clone_size: few; j_call: TRBJ1-5; cdr3_aa: CASSLGHRGLGQPQHF; cdr3_nt: TGTGCCAGCAGCTTAGGGCACAGGGGGCTAGGTCAGCCCCAGCATTTT
cdr3_length: 14; v_call: TRBV20-1; d_call: NA; clone_size: NA; j_call: TRBJ1-1; cdr3_aa: CSASPQVAVTEAFF; cdr3_nt: TGCAGTGCTAGTCCCCAGGTCGCTGTCACTGAAGCTTTCTTT
cdr3_length: 16; v_call: TRBV6-6; d_call: NA; clone_size: many; j_call: TRBJ2-2; cdr3_aa: CASSSFRGRGTGELFF; cdr3_nt: TGTGCCAGCAGTAGTTTCCGGGGAAGAGGCACCGGGGAGCTGTTTTTT
cdr3_length: 14; v_call: TRBV5-1; d_call: NA; clone_size: many; j_call: TRBJ2-1; cdr3_aa: CASSLGGGQNEQFF; cdr3_nt: TGCGCCAGCAGCTTGGGTGGGGGGCAGAATGAGCAGTTCTTC
cdr3_length: 10; v_call: TRBV10-3; d_call: NA; clone_size: many; j_call: TRBJ2-3; cdr3_aa: CAIGGDTQYF; cdr3_nt: TGTGCCATCGGTGGAGATACGCAGTATTTT
cdr3_length: 10; v_call: TRBV20-1; d_call: NA; clone_size: NA; j_call: TRBJ2-1; cdr3_aa: CSARWHEQFF; cdr3_nt: TGCAGTGCTAGATGGCATGAGCAGTTCTTC
cdr3_length: 13; v_call: TRBV5-1; d_call: NA; clone_size: few; j_call: TRBJ2-3; cdr3_aa: CASMSAPTDTQYF; cdr3_nt: TGCGCCAGCATGTCCGCCCCCACAGATACGCAGTATTTT
cdr3_length: 15; v_call: TRBV2; d_call: TRBD1; clone_size: NA; j_call: TRBJ1-1; cdr3_aa: CASRAPQGANTEAFF; cdr3_nt: TGTGCCAGCAGAGCTCCCCAGGGGGCTAACACTGAAGCTTTCTTT
cdr3_length: 12; v_call: TRBV5-5; d_call: NA; clone_size: many; j_call: TRBJ2-5; cdr3_aa: CASSFRRETQYF; cdr3_nt: TGTGCCAGCAGCTTCAGGAGAGAGACCCAGTACTTC
cdr3_length: 15; v_call: TRBV29-1; d_call: TRBD1; clone_size: few; j_call: TRBJ2-3; cdr3_aa: CSVEEGVRGWDTQYF; cdr3_nt: TGCAGCGTTGAAGAAGGCGTCAGGGGGTGGGATACGCAGTATTTT
cdr3_length: 14; v_call: TRBV6-1; d_call: NA; clone_size: few; j_call: TRBJ1-6; cdr3_aa: CASSEREDSSPLHF; cdr3_nt: TGTGCCAGCAGTGAACGGGAAGATAGTTCACCCCTCCACTTT
cdr3_length: 13; v_call: TRBV2; d_call: NA; clone_size: NA; j_call: TRBJ2-3; cdr3_aa: CASSAEMGDTQYF; cdr3_nt: TGTGCCAGCAGTGCAGAAATGGGAGATACGCAGTATTTT
cdr3_length: 15; v_call: TRBV7-8; d_call: TRBD2; clone_size: NA; j_call: TRBJ2-5; cdr3_aa: CASSARLAGVRTQYF; cdr3_nt: TGTGCCAGCAGCGCCCGACTAGCGGGGGTGAGGACCCAGTACTTC
cdr3_length: 17; v_call: TRBV12-3/TRBV12-4; d_call: TRBD1; clone_size: NA; j_call: TRBJ1-2; cdr3_aa: CASSLAAGGRARYGYTF; cdr3_nt: TGTGCCAGCAGTTTAGCCGCAGGGGGCCGCGCTCGCTATGGCTACACCTTC
cdr3_length: 12; v_call: TRBV28; d_call: NA; clone_size: NA; j_call: TRBJ1-5; cdr3_aa: CASSSARQPQHF; cdr3_nt: TGTGCCAGCAGTTCGGCGAGGCAGCCCCAGCATTTT
cdr3_length: 15; v_call: TRBV14; d_call: TRBD1; clone_size: many; j_call: TRBJ1-1; cdr3_aa: CASSQRTGSNTEAFF; cdr3_nt: TGTGCCAGCAGCCAAAGGACAGGGAGTAACACTGAAGCTTTCTTT
cdr3_length: 15; v_call: TRBV12-3/TRBV12-4; d_call: NA; clone_size: NA; j_call: TRBJ2-2; cdr3_aa: CASSDGTFNTGELFF; cdr3_nt: TGTGCCAGCAGTGACGGGACTTTCAACACCGGGGAGCTGTTTTTT
cdr3_length: 13; v_call: TRBV14; d_call: NA; clone_size: NA; j_call: TRBJ2-7; cdr3_aa: CASSQLGNYEQYF; cdr3_nt: TGTGCCAGCAGCCAGTTGGGAAATTACGAGCAGTACTTC
cdr3_length: 15; v_call: TRBV6-5; d_call: NA; clone_size: NA; j_call: TRBJ1-5; cdr3_aa: CASSYSSQGNQPQHF; cdr3_nt: TGTGCCAGCAGTTACTCGAGCCAGGGCAATCAGCCCCAGCATTTT
cdr3_length: 15; v_call: TRBV7-3; d_call: NA; clone_size: many; j_call: TRBJ2-1; cdr3_aa: CASSLGGASGTEQFF; cdr3_nt: TGTGCCAGCAGCTTGGGGGGGGCGAGTGGGACGGAGCAGTTCTTC
cdr3_length: 13; v_call: TRBV12-3/TRBV12-4; d_call: NA; clone_size: many; j_call: TRBJ1-2; cdr3_aa: CASSPGTDYGYTF; cdr3_nt: TGTGCCAGCAGCCCAGGGACGGATTATGGCTACACCTTC
cdr3_length: 12; v_call: TRBV6-5; d_call: TRBD1; clone_size: few; j_call: TRBJ1-5; cdr3_aa: CASRGTGGTEHF; cdr3_nt: TGTGCCAGCAGGGGGACAGGGGGGACCGAGCATTTT
cdr3_length: 14; v_call: TRBV4-3; d_call: NA; clone_size: many; j_call: TRBJ2-3; cdr3_aa: CASSQGWLGDTQYF; cdr3_nt: TGCGCCAGCAGCCAAGGGTGGCTAGGGGATACGCAGTATTTT
cdr3_length: 13; v_call: TRBV18; d_call: NA; clone_size: once; j_call: TRBJ1-6; cdr3_aa: CASSQARDSPLHF; cdr3_nt: TGTGCCAGCTCACAGGCCAGGGACTCACCCCTCCACTTT
cdr3_length: 14; v_call: TRBV20-1; d_call: NA; clone_size: few; j_call: TRBJ1-2; cdr3_aa: CSARGAGLGYGYTF; cdr3_nt: TGCAGTGCTAGAGGGGCAGGGTTGGGGTATGGCTACACCTTC
cdr3_length: 13; v_call: TRBV12-3/TRBV12-4; d_call: NA; clone_size: many; j_call: TRBJ1-1; cdr3_aa: CASSFWGATEAFF; cdr3_nt: TGTGCCAGCAGTTTCTGGGGCGCCACTGAAGCTTTCTTT
cdr3_length: 16; v_call: TRBV4-3; d_call: TRBD1; clone_size: NA; j_call: TRBJ2-6; cdr3_aa: CASSHLRGPGANVLTF; cdr3_nt: TGCGCCAGCAGCCACCTCAGGGGGCCCGGGGCCAACGTCCTGACTTTC
cdr3_length: 14; v_call: TRBV7-9; d_call: NA; clone_size: few; j_call: TRBJ2-3; cdr3_aa: CASSRDSGADTQYF; cdr3_nt: TGTGCCAGCAGCCGGGACAGCGGGGCAGATACGCAGTATTTT
cdr3_length: 13; v_call: TRBV3-1; d_call: NA; clone_size: NA; j_call: TRBJ1-5; cdr3_aa: CASSQGWGLPQHF; cdr3_nt: TGTGCCAGCAGCCAAGGATGGGGTTTGCCCCAGCATTTT
cdr3_length: 14; v_call: TRBV6-1; d_call: NA; clone_size: few; j_call: TRBJ1-1; cdr3_aa: CASSDQGGKTEAFF; cdr3_nt: TGTGCCAGCAGTGATCAGGGAGGAAAGACTGAAGCTTTCTTT
cdr3_length: 14; v_call: TRBV7-9; d_call: TRBD2; clone_size: few; j_call: TRBJ2-1; cdr3_aa: CASSPGTRYNEQFF; cdr3_nt: TGTGCCAGCAGCCCCGGGACTAGGTACAATGAGCAGTTCTTC
cdr3_length: 13; v_call: TRBV6-5; d_call: NA; clone_size: NA; j_call: TRBJ1-1; cdr3_aa: CASSYVVNTEAFF; cdr3_nt: TGTGCCAGCAGTTACGTGGTGAACACTGAAGCTTTCTTT
cdr3_length: 15; v_call: TRBV5-1; d_call: NA; clone_size: many; j_call: TRBJ2-7; cdr3_aa: CASSLVSAPSYEQYF; cdr3_nt: TGCGCCAGCAGCTTGGTGTCCGCGCCCTCCTACGAGCAGTACTTC
cdr3_length: 14; v_call: TRBV29-1; d_call: NA; clone_size: few; j_call: TRBJ2-3; cdr3_aa: CSVGTDESTDTQYF; cdr3_nt: TGCAGCGTTGGAACAGACGAGAGCACAGATACGCAGTATTTT
cdr3_length: 13; v_call: TRBV2; d_call: TRBD2; clone_size: few; j_call: TRBJ2-4; cdr3_aa: CASGIAGADIQYF; cdr3_nt: TGTGCCAGCGGAATAGCGGGGGCGGACATTCAGTACTTC
cdr3_length: 15; v_call: TRBV5-4; d_call: TRBD2; clone_size: many; j_call: TRBJ2-7; cdr3_aa: CASSQHSGGIYEQYF; cdr3_nt: TGTGCCAGCAGCCAACATAGCGGGGGGATCTACGAGCAGTACTTC
cdr3_length: 14; v_call: TRBV7-2; d_call: NA; clone_size: NA; j_call: TRBJ2-2; cdr3_aa: CASSLGGAPGELFF; cdr3_nt: TGTGCCAGCAGCTTAGGGGGGGCCCCCGGGGAGCTGTTTTTT
cdr3_length: 14; v_call: TRBV7-2; d_call: NA; clone_size: few; j_call: TRBJ1-1; cdr3_aa: CASSNSPGGTEAFF; cdr3_nt: TGTGCCAGCAGCAATAGTCCCGGGGGCACTGAAGCTTTCTTT
cdr3_length: 14; v_call: TRBV7-9; d_call: NA; clone_size: NA; j_call: TRBJ1-2; cdr3_aa: CASSLAQFNYGYTF; cdr3_nt: TGTGCCAGCAGCTTAGCACAGTTTAACTATGGCTACACCTTC
cdr3_length: 16; v_call: TRBV5-1; d_call: TRBD1; clone_size: many; j_call: TRBJ2-2; cdr3_aa: CASSPRGQGATGELFF; cdr3_nt: TGCGCCAGCAGCCCTCGCGGGCAGGGGGCGACCGGGGAGCTGTTTTTT
cdr3_length: 14; v_call: TRBV29-1; d_call: NA; clone_size: few; j_call: TRBJ1-3; cdr3_aa: CSVDSGSSGNTIYF; cdr3_nt: TGCAGCGTTGACTCCGGGAGCTCTGGAAACACCATATATTTT
cdr3_length: 14; v_call: TRBV20-1; d_call: NA; clone_size: NA; j_call: TRBJ2-7; cdr3_aa: CSASDLAGSYEQYF; cdr3_nt: TGCAGTGCTAGTGACTTGGCAGGTTCTTACGAGCAGTACTTC
cdr3_length: 13; v_call: TRBV6-6; d_call: NA; clone_size: many; j_call: TRBJ2-5; cdr3_aa: CASTNRDQETQYF; cdr3_nt: TGTGCCAGCACAAACAGGGACCAAGAGACCCAGTACTTC
cdr3_length: 13; v_call: TRBV10-3; d_call: NA; clone_size: many; j_call: TRBJ2-3; cdr3_aa: CAISESGTDTQYF; cdr3_nt: TGTGCCATCAGTGAGTCGGGGACAGATACGCAGTATTTT
cdr3_length: 14; v_call: TRBV15; d_call: NA; clone_size: few; j_call: TRBJ2-3; cdr3_aa: CATSRAGSTDTQYF; cdr3_nt: TGTGCCACCAGCCGGGCGGGGAGCACAGATACGCAGTATTTT
cdr3_length: 14; v_call: TRBV20-1; d_call: NA; clone_size: many; j_call: TRBJ1-1; cdr3_aa: CSASPLKLDTEAFF; cdr3_nt: TGCAGTGCTTCGCCTCTCAAGCTGGACACTGAAGCTTTCTTT
cdr3_length: 15; v_call: TRBV29-1; d_call: NA; clone_size: few; j_call: TRBJ1-2; cdr3_aa: CSVEEGRQRLYGYTF; cdr3_nt: TGCAGCGTTGAAGAGGGGCGACAGCGCCTCTATGGCTACACCTTC